These 15 T cell receptor beta chains were all obtained from the same sample, sequenced in a study of long-term antiretroviral therapy in people with HIV. Survey-level immunoSEQ v3.0 assays were run. Libraries were prepared by immunoSEQ multiplex PCR; TCRdb keeps only in-frame clonotypes and omits some of them. The table includes about 36,000 clones, over 75% detected once. Specimen: unsorted PBMCs, collected 0.6 years after starting antiretroviral therapy. The source of these receptors is a man between 18 and 29 years old with HIV.

This clone appeared a single time. V is TRBV15 and J is TRBJ2-3, with 14 bases aligning to TRBD2. The CDR3 consists of 18 residues. Germline CDR1 LNHNV, CDR2 YYDKDF (reference sequence). The V gene end was trimmed by 0 bases and the J gene end by 6 bases; junction bases not matched to a gene: 8. The DNA of the CDR3 is TGTGCCACCAGCAGAGACCACCCGACTAGCGGGAGGGCCGATACGCAGTATTTT. Protein product: CATSRDHPTSGRADTQYF.

The rearrangement links TRBV7-9 to TRBJ2-7, with D unclear. Germline assignment: CDR1 SEHNR and CDR2 FQNEAQ (reference sequence). V was shortened by 4 bases and J by 5 bases, with 15 bases between the two germline ends. This CDR3 is 14 amino acids long. CDR3 bases: TGTGCCAGCAGCTCCTCCCTAGTATCTGACGAGCAGTACTTC. It translates to CASSSSLVSDEQYF.

The chain combines TRBV25-1 with TRBJ2-3, with D unclear. V lost 7 bases and J lost 1, with 15 bases in between. This CDR3 has 15 amino acids. Per the germline V gene, CDR1 is MGHDK and CDR2 is SYGVNS. The CDR3 DNA reads as TGTGCCAGCACAAGATCAGCCAAAGGCACAGATACGCAGTATTTT. This encodes CASTRSAKGTDTQYF.

This CDR3 reads CASSPLTETIHNEQFF. The CDR3 nucleotides read TGTGCCAGCAGCCCTCTGACAGAAACCATCCACAATGAGCAGTTCTTC. The rearrangement uses TRBV5-4 and TRBJ2-1; TRBD1 might be the D (5 bases). Trimming cost V 4 bases and J 5 bases, with 19 bases left between them. Germline CDR1 is SGHNT and CDR2 is YYREEE (reference sequence). The CDR3 totals 16 residues.

The chain links TRBV19 to TRBJ2-7; D remains ambiguous. V lost 3 bases and J lost 2, with 11 bases in between. CDR1 and CDR2 from the germline V gene are LNHDA and SQIVND (reference sequence). The CDR3 consists of 14 residues. The DNA for the CDR3 is TGTGCCAGTAGTATGTGGAACAGAGCCTACGAGCAGTACTTC. Translation gives CASSMWNRAYEQYF. Drawing the rest from reference TRBV19 and TRBJ2-7, the complete variable domain is DGGITQSPKYLFRKEGQNVTLSCEQNLNHDAMYWYRQDPGQGLRLIYYSQIVNDFQKGDIAEGYSVSREKKESFPLTVTSAQKNPTAFYLCASSMWNRAYEQYFGPGTRLTVT.

The chain links TRBV7-2 to TRBJ2-7; D gene unclear. This CDR3 is built from 14 residues. V lost 7 bases and J lost 1, with 14 bases in between. Germline loops: CDR1 SGHTA, CDR2 FQGNSA. The DNA of the CDR3 is TGTGCCAGCACCCCCTCCGGCGGATCCTACGAGCAGTACTTC. As protein: CASTPSGGSYEQYF.

This clone has just a few counts. This chain uses TRBV29-1 with TRBJ2-7, with D possibly being TRBD1 (5 bases). Trimming stripped 2 bases from V and 2 bases from J, with 16 bases between. Looked up from germline, CDR1 is SQVTM and CDR2 is ANQGSEA. The CDR3 contains 15 residues. DNA for the CDR3: TGCAGCGTTGAATTGGGGCAGGGCAGCCCCTACGAGCAGTACTTC. This encodes CSVELGQGSPYEQYF.

The genes are TRBV19 and TRBJ2-7; either TRBD1 or TRBD2 may fit D (5 bases each). The CDR3 runs to 11 residues. Germline-derived CDR1 and CDR2 are LNHDA and SQIVND (reference sequence). V shed 8 bases and J shed 9 bases, with 14 bases lying between them. The CDR3 DNA reads TGTGCCAGTGGGGGTCCGGGCCGGCAGTACTTC. This gives the protein CASGGPGRQYF. The full variable domain, rest sourced from reference TRBV19 and TRBJ2-7, is DGGITQSPKYLFRKEGQNVTLSCEQNLNHDAMYWYRQDPGQGLRLIYYSQIVNDFQKGDIAEGYSVSREKKESFPLTVTSAQKNPTAFYLCASGGPGRQYFGPGTRLTVT.

The rearrangement uses TRBV2 and TRBJ2-3; D uncertain. CDR1 is SNHLY, CDR2 FYNNEI, per germline. The V end was cut by 6 bases, the J end by 1 base, with 17 bases between. This CDR3 spans 16 amino acids. Here the CDR3 reads CASSETGEIGTDTQYF. The CDR3, as DNA: TGTGCCAGCAGCGAGACTGGAGAGATCGGCACAGATACGCAGTATTTT. Using reference TRBV2 and TRBJ2-3 for the parts outside the CDR3, the full variable domain is EPEVTQTPSHQVTQMGQEVILRCVPISNHLYFYWYRQILGQKVEFLVSFYNNEISEKSEIFDDQFSVERPDGSNFTLKIRSTKLEDSAMYFCASSETGEIGTDTQYFGPGTRLTVL.

This chain connects TRBV10-3 to TRBJ1-1, with D unresolved. Germline V CDR1 and CDR2: ENHRY, SYGVKD. CDR3 length equals 15 residues. V gave up 2 bases and J gave up 0 bases, with 10 bases separating them. CDR3 sequence reads: CAISEERQMNTEAFF. CDR3 coding DNA: TGTGCCATCAGTGAGGAAAGGCAGATGAACACTGAAGCTTTCTTT.

This rearrangement joins TRBV2 to TRBJ2-2, with a tentative D call TRBD2 (5 bases). Trimming removed 6 bases at V and 1 base at J, with 9 bases between. This CDR3 spans 14 amino acids. Germline V CDR1 and CDR2: SNHLY, FYNNEI. The DNA for the CDR3 is TGTGCCAGCAGCGGGGTAGAGAACACCGGGGAGCTGTTTTTT. Amino acid sequence: CASSGVENTGELFF.

The chain has TRBV2 and TRBJ1-1; D gene unclear. V gave up 6 bases and J gave up 2 bases, with 7 bases separating them. The CDR3 runs to 12 residues. Per the germline V gene, CDR1 is SNHLY and CDR2 is FYNNEI. The CDR3 DNA sequence: TGTGCCAGCAGCATGAGAAACACTGAAGCTTTCTTT. Translated: CASSMRNTEAFF.

The V and J genes are TRBV2 and TRBJ1-1, with TRBD1 as a possible D gene (5 bases). Germline assignment: CDR1 SNHLY and CDR2 FYNNEI. The CDR3 has 14 residues. V lost 2 bases, J lost 10 bases, and 17 bases lay in between. The CDR3 nucleotides are TGTGCCAGCAGTGAAACGGTTCCGGGTGGGGGAGCTTTCTTT. This encodes CASSETVPGGGAFF.

The chain couples TRBV28 to TRBJ1-5, with 9 bases aligning to TRBD1. There are 15 residues in the CDR3. Germline-derived CDR1 and CDR2 are MDHEN and SYDVKM. The V gene end was trimmed by 5 bases and the J gene end by 3 bases; junction bases not matched to a gene: 5. Here the CDR3 reads CASSPGTGNNQPQHF. CDR3 bases: TGTGCCAGCAGTCCAGGGACAGGGAACAATCAGCCCCAGCATTTT.

The chain is built from TRBV9 and TRBJ2-5, with a weak D call TRBD2 (6 bases). The CDR3 loop spans 14 amino acids. Germline V lookup: CDR1 SGDLS, CDR2 YYNGEE. V was clipped by 5 bases and J by 0 bases, with 11 bases between them. CDR3 in DNA: TGTGCCAGCAGTCATACTAGCTACCAAGAGACCCAGTACTTC. It yields the protein CASSHTSYQETQYF.